Listed below are T cell receptor beta chains from one sample, sequenced in a study of CD4 T cells in relation to SARS-CoV-2 and coronaviruses. Data came from immunoSEQ multiplex PCR; TCRdb stores just in-frame clones and leaves some out. The sample includes over 10,000 clones, around 73% seen only once; the top ten take approximately 14%. These receptors' antigens are unknown. The sequencing sample was made of CD4+ T cells from PBMCs, cultured in vitro. These receptors all stem from a human donor in good health. The CDR3 runs from the conserved cysteine through the conserved F or W. Each record gives: J gene, D gene, clone size, V gene, CDR3 DNA, CDR3 protein. The D gene is left open where the match is weak. Clone size appears in some rows only: once, few, many, or a class for an expanded clone.

TRBJ2-7 TRBD1 NA TRBV6-6 TGTGCCAGCAGTTACTCCGGACAGGTATCCTACGAGCAGTACTTC CASSYSGQVSYEQYF
TRBJ2-7 TRBD2 few TRBV7-7 TGTGCTAGCAGCCTACGGGGGGGAACCGAGCAGTACTTC CASSLRGGTEQYF
TRBJ2-5 NA NA TRBV19 TGTGCCAGTAGTAAAAACCGGGACACACACCTCGAAGAGACCCAGTACTTC CASSKNRDTHLEETQYF
TRBJ1-2 NA NA TRBV25-1 TGTGCCAGCAGTGAATTACGCGACGATGGCTACACCTTC CASSELRDDGYTF
TRBJ2-2 NA NA TRBV19 TGTGCCAGTAGTAGGACAGCTCGGGAGCTGTTTTTT CASSRTARELFF
TRBJ2-5 NA NA TRBV10-1 TGCGCCAGCAGTGAGTCGACCGGGGGCTCGTATCAGACCCAGTACTTC CASSESTGGSYQTQYF
TRBJ2-7 TRBD1 NA TRBV7-2 TGTGCCAGCAGCTTGGGGGGACAGGTCTACGAGCAGTACTTC CASSLGGQVYEQYF
TRBJ1-5 NA NA TRBV19 TGTGCCAGTAGCCAGGGGTGGGGACGCAATCAGCCCCAGCATTTT CASSQGWGRNQPQHF
TRBJ2-5 TRBD2 NA TRBV5-1 TGCGCCAGCAGAGATCCAGCGGGAGGGGGAGAGACCCAGTACTTC CASRDPAGGGETQYF
TRBJ2-7 NA NA TRBV6-6 TGTGCCAGCAGTTACCGCCTTGCGGGGGACAGCGAGCAGTACTTC CASSYRLAGDSEQYF
TRBJ2-1 TRBD2 NA TRBV30 TGTGCCTGGAGAAAAGGACTAGCGTGGGGGGAGCAGTTCTTC CAWRKGLAWGEQFF
TRBJ2-3 TRBD2 NA TRBV3-1/TRBV3-2 TGTGCCAGCAGCCAGGGTCTAGCGGGAGGGGATACGCAGTATTTT CASSQGLAGGDTQYF
TRBJ1-5 NA NA TRBV7-2 TGTGCCAGCACCTTAGCGGGCCTTGGCAATCAGCCCCAGCATTTT CASTLAGLGNQPQHF